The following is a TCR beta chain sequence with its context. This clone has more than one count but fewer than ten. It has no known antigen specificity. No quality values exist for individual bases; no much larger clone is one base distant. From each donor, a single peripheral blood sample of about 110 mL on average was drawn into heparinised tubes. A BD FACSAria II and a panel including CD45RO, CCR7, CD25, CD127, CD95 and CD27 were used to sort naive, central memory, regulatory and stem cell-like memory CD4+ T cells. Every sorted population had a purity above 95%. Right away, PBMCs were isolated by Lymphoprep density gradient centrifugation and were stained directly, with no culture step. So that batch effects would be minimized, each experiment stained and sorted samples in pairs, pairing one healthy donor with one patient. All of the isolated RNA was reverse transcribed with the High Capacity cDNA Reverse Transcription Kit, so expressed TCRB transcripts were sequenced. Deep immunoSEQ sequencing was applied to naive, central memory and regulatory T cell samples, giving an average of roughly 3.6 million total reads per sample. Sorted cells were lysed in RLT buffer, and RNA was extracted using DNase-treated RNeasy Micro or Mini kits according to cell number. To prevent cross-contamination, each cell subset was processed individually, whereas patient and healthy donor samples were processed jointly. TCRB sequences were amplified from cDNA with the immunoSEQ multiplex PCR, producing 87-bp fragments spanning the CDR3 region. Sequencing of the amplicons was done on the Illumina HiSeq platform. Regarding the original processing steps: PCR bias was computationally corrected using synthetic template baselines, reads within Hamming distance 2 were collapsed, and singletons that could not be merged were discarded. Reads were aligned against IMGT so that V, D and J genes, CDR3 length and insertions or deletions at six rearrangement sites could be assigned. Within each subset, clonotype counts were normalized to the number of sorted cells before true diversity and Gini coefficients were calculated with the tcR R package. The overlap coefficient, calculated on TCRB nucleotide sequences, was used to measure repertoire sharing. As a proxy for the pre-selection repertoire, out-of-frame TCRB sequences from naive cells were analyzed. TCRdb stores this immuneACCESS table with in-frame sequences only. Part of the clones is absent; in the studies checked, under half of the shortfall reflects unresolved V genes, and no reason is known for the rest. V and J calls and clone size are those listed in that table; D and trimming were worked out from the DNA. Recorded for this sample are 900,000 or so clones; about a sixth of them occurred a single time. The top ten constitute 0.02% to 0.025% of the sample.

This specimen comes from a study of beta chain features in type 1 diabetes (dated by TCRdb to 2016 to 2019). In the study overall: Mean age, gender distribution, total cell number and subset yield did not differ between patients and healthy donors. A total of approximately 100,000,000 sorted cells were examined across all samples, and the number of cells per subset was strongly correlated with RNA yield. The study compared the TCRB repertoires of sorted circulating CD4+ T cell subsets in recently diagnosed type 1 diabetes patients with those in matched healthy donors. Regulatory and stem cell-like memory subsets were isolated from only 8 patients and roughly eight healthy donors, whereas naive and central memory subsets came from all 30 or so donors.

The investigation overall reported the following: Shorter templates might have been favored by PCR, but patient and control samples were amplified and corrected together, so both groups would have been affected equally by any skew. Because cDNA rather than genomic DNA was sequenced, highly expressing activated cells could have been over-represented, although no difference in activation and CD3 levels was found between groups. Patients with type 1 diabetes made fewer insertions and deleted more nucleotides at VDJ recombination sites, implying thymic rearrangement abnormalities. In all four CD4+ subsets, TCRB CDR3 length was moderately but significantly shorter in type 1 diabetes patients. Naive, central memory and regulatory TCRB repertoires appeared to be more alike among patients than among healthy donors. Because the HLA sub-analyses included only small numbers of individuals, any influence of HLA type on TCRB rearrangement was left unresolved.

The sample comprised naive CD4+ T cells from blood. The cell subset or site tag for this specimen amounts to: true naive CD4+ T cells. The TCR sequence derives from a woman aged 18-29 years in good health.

CDR3 loop: CASSFRRGNNEQFF. DNA sequence: TGTGCCAGCAGCTTTAGGCGGGGAAACAATGAGCAGTTCTTC. The chain joins TRBV11-2 to TRBJ2-1; possibly the D gene is TRBD2, per 6 matching bases. The CDR3, cysteine through phenylalanine, is 14 amino acids long. The read is trimmed to its CDR3 DNA, 42 bases read in frame from base 1. The germline V gene provides CDR1 SGHAT and CDR2 FQNNGV. V is pared back by 3 bases and J by 5 bases, with 11 bases lying between the germline termini.